Detailed here is one TCR beta chain. Its antigen remains unknown. Several immunoSEQ plates held equal portions of the genomic DNA taken from each subset. TCRdb keeps only in-frame clones here, not all; method: immunoSEQ multiplex PCR. The profile covers around 2.1 million clones, with more than 85% appearing a single time and under 2% taken by the ten largest. CD45RO-negative CD8 cells positively selected for CCR7 made up the naive population, which excluded terminally differentiated effector memory CD45RA+ cells. The data originate from a study of shared clonotypes between healthy human individuals. About the research overall: CD4 naive and memory got three plates each, CD8 naive two, CD8 memory one. The study's findings and limits: Expectations were that clonotype sharing among donors would be affected by sequencing depth. Though the depth was large, rarefaction showed that sorted-subset sequencing was incomplete.

Germline lookup yields CDR1 SGDLS and CDR2 YYNGEE. V was clipped by 3 bases and J by 1 base; unmatched bases: 8. The CDR3 extends over 17 amino acids. The chain uses TRBV9 and TRBJ2-2; 8 nucleotides agree with TRBD1. The receptor's source is a man younger than 35 in good health. Some clones in this sample may be carry-over from other donors' samples. Sequences were obtained from naive CD8+ T cells from PBMCs. CDR3 DNA sequence: TGTGCCAGCAGCGGCTGGACAGGGAGGAGGAACACCGGGGAGCTGTTTTTT. Encoded protein: CASSGWTGRRNTGELFF.